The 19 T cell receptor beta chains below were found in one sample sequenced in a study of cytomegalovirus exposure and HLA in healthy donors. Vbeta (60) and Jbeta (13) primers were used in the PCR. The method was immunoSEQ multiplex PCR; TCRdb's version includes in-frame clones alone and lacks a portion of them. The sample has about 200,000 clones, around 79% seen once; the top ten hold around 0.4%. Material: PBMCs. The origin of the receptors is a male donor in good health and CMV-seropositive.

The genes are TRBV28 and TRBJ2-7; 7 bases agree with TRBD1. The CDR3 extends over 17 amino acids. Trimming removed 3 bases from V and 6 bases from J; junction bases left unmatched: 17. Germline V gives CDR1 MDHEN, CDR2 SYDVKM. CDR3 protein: CASSFRGRGLSAFEQYF. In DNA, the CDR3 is TGTGCCAGCAGTTTTAGGGGGCGCGGGCTCTCCGCTTTCGAGCAGTACTTC.

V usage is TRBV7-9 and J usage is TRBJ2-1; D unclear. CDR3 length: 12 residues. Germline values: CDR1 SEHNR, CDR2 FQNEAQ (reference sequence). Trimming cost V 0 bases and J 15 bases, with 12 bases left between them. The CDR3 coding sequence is TGTGCCAGCAGCTTAGCGCCAGGCGTATGGTTCTTC. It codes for CASSLAPGVWFF.

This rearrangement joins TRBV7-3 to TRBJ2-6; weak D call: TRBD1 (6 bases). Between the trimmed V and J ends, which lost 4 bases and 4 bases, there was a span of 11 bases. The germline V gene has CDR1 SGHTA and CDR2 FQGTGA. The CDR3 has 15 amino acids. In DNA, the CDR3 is TGTGCCAGCAGCTCGAAGGGGACAGGGGCCAACGTCCTGACTTTC. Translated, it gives CASSSKGTGANVLTF.

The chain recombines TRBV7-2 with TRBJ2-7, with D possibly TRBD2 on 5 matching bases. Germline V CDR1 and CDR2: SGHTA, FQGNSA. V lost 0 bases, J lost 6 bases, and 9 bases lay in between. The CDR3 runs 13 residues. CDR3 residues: CASSLARGLEQYF. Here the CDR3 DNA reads TGTGCCAGCAGCTTAGCGCGAGGGCTCGAGCAGTACTTC.

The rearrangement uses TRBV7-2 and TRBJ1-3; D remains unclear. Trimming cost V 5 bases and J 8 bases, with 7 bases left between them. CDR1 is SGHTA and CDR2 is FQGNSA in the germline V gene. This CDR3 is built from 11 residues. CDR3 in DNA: TGTGCCAGCAGCCAGCGATACACCATATATTTT. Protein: CASSQRYTIYF.

The CDR3 DNA follows: TGTGCCAGCAGTTACCTCAACACTGAAGCTTTCTTT. Encoded protein: CASSYLNTEAFF. The V and J genes are TRBV6-6 and TRBJ1-1; D not certain. The CDR3 is 12 amino acids. Germline lookup yields CDR1 MNHNY and CDR2 SVGAGI (reference sequence). Trimming pared 2 bases from V and 2 bases from J, leaving 3 bases between.

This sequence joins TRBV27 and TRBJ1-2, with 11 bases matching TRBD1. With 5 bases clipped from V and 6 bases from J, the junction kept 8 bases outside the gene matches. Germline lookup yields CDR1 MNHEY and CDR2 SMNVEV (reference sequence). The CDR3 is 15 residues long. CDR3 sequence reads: CASSARDRGGDGYTF. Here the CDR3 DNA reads TGTGCCAGCAGTGCCCGGGACAGGGGGGGGGATGGCTACACCTTC.

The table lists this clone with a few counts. This CDR3 is CASSFRLAGVNYEQYF. The CDR3 DNA reads as TGTGCCAGCAGCTTCCGACTAGCGGGAGTTAACTACGAGCAGTACTTC. The chain joins TRBV7-9 to TRBJ2-7; 12 positions agree with TRBD2. CDR1 is SEHNR, CDR2 FQNEAQ, per germline (reference sequence). V shed 3 bases, J shed 3 bases, and the junction held 6 bases outside the gene matches. This CDR3 has 16 amino acids.

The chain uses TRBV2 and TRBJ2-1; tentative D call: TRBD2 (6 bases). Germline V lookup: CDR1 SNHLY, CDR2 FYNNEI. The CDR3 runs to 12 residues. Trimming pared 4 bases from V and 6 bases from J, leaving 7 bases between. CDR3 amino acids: CASSVGGNEQFF. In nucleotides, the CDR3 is TGTGCCAGCAGTGTGGGGGGCAATGAGCAGTTCTTC.

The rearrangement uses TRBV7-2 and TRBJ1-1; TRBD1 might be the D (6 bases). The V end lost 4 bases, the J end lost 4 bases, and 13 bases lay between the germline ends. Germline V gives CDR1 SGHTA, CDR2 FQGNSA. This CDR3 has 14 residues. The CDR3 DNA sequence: TGTGCCAGCAGCTCCCTAGGGGGTGGCACTGAAGCTTTCTTT. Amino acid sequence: CASSSLGGGTEAFF.

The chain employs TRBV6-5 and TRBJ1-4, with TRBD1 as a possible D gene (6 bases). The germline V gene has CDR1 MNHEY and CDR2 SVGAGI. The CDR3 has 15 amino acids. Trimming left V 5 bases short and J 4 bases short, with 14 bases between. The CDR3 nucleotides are TGTGCCAGCAGTCCGATGGACAGACATAATGAAAAACTGTTTTTT. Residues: CASSPMDRHNEKLFF.

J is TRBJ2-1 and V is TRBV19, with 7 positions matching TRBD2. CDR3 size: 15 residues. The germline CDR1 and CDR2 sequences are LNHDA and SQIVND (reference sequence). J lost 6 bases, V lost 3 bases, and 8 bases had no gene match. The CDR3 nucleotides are TGTGCCAGTAGTATCGGGGGAGGGTTGGGCAATGAGCAGTTCTTC. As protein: CASSIGGGLGNEQFF.

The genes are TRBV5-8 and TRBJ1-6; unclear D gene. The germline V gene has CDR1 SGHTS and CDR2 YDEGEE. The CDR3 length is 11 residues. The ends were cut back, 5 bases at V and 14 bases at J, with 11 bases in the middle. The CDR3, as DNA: TGTGCCAGCAGGCAACTCGGGGCCCTCCACTTT. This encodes CASRQLGALHF.

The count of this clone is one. CDR3 residues: CASGPGNTDTQYF. DNA of the CDR3: TGTGCTAGTGGTCCCGGGAACACAGATACGCAGTATTTT. The genes are TRBV12-5 and TRBJ2-3; TRBD2 is a possible D gene (5 bases). CDR3 length: 13 residues. CDR1 and CDR2 from the germline V gene are LGHNT and FRNRAP. The V end lost 5 bases, the J end lost 2 bases, and 8 bases lay between the germline ends.

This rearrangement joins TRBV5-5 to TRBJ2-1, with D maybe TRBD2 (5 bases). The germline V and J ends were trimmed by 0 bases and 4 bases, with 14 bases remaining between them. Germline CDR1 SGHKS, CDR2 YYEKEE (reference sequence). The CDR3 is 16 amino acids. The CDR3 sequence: CASSLERSRGYNEQFF. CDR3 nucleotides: TGTGCCAGCAGCTTGGAGCGTTCCCGAGGGTACAATGAGCAGTTCTTC. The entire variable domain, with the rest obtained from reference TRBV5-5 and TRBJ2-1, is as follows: DAGVTQSPTHLIKTRGQQVTLRCSPISGHKSVSWYQQVLGQGPQFIFQYYEKEERGRGNFPDRFSARQFPNYSSELNVNALLLGDSALYLCASSLERSRGYNEQFFGPGTRLTVL.

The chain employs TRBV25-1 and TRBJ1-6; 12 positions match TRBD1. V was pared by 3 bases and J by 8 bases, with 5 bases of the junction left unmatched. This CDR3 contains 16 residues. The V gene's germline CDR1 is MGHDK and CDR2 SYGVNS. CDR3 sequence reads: CASSEPGQGAYSPLHF. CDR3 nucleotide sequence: TGTGCCAGCAGTGAGCCGGGACAGGGGGCGTATTCACCCCTCCACTTT.

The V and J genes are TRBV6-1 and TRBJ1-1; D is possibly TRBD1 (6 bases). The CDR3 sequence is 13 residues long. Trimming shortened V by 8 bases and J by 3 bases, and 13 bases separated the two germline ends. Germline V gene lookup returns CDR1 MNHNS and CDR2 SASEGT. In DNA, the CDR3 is TGTGCCAGCCCAGACAGGTTCGACACTGAAGCTTTCTTT. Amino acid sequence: CASPDRFDTEAFF.

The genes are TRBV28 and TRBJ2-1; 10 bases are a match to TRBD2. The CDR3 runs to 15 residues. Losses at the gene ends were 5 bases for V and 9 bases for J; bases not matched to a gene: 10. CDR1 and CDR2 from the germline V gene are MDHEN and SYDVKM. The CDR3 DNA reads TGTGCCAGCAGTGCCAGCGGGAGGGCCGTTTCTGAGCAGTTCTTC. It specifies CASSASGRAVSEQFF.

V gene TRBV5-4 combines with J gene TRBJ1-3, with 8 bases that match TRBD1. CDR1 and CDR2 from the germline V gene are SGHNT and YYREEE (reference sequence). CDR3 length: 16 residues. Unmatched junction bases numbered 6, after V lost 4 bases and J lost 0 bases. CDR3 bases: TGTGCCAGCAGCGGGGGACAGGCCAGCTCTGGAAACACCATATATTTT. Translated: CASSGGQASSGNTIYF.